Listed below are T cell receptor beta chains from one sample, sequenced in a study of blood T cell repertoires in COVID-19. Repertoires were generated with immunoSEQ multiplex PCR, while TCRdb's copy carries only in-frame clones and drops some. The table has about 20,000 clones, approximately 88% seen once. What was sequenced was peripheral blood. The receptor source for this set is a human donor in a cohort sampled during active COVID-19. Each CDR3 is given with its conserved first and last residue. The D gene is left open where the match is weak. A clone size is listed for some rows: how often the clone was seen (once, few, many), or a class if it is expanded.

j_call d_call clone_size v_call cdr3_nt cdr3_aa
TRBJ2-2 - - TRBV18 TGTGCCAGCTCACCACCGTCAGGGCGGATCGGGGAGCTGTTTTTT CASSPPSGRIGELFF
TRBJ1-1 - - TRBV12-5 TGTGCTAGTGGTTCTGAGCCGGGAACTGAAGCTTTCTTT CASGSEPGTEAFF
TRBJ1-2 TRBD1 - TRBV24-1 TGTGCCACCACGGACAGGGGCCGAGCTAACTATGGCTACACCTTC CATTDRGRANYGYTF
TRBJ1-5 TRBD1 - TRBV18 TGTGCCAGCTCACCAAACGGACAGGGATTAAATCAGCCCCAGCATTTT CASSPNGQGLNQPQHF
TRBJ2-7 - once TRBV5-1 TGCGCCAGCAGCTTGGGCGGGTTCTACGAGCAGTACTTC CASSLGGFYEQYF
TRBJ1-1 TRBD1 - TRBV6-5 TGTGCCAGCTACCACCGGGACAGGGGGACTGAAGCTTTCTTT CASYHRDRGTEAFF
TRBJ1-1 TRBD1 few TRBV6-2/TRBV6-3 TGTGCCAGCAGTTGGGTACCAGGGGGCGCAGGTGAAGCTTTCTTT CASSWVPGGAGEAFF
TRBJ2-3 TRBD2 - TRBV7-6 TGTGCCAGCAGCCCGACGGGACTAGCGGGGGCGGCGGATACGCAGTATTTT CASSPTGLAGAADTQYF
TRBJ2-7 TRBD1 - TRBV5-4 TGTGCCAGCAGCACGGGACAGGCTGTCTCCTACGAGCAGTACTTC CASSTGQAVSYEQYF
TRBJ2-5 TRBD1 - TRBV5-6 TGTGCCAGCAGCCCATTCAGGACAGGAAGGGAGGAGACCCAGTACTTC CASSPFRTGREETQYF
TRBJ2-7 - - TRBV2 TGTGCCAGCAGGGAGGGGGGGCGGTACGAGCAGTACTTC CASREGGRYEQYF
TRBJ2-5 TRBD2 - TRBV6-6 TGTGCCAGCAGTTCTAGCGGTTATACCCAAGAGACCCAGTACTTC CASSSSGYTQETQYF
TRBJ2-2 - - TRBV3-1/TRBV3-2 TGTGCCAGCAGCCTCGGACGGGGCACCGGGGAGCTGTTTTTT CASSLGRGTGELFF
TRBJ2-5 - - TRBV11-1 TGTGCCAGCAGCGGCACATGGGGCAGTCGGGAGACCCAGTACTTC CASSGTWGSRETQYF
TRBJ1-5 - - TRBV3-1/TRBV3-2 TGTGCCAGCAGCCGCCGACTTGCTCAGCCCCAGCATTTT CASSRRLAQPQHF
TRBJ1-2 TRBD1 once TRBV6-4 TGTGCCAGCAGTGACTCTTTTCAGGGGGCGCGTGCTAACTATGGCTACACCTTC CASSDSFQGARANYGYTF
TRBJ1-5 - - TRBV5-8 TGTGCCAGCAGCAGAGGGAGGATCAATCAGCCCCAGCATTTT CASSRGRINQPQHF